These T cell receptor beta chains were read from a single sample in a study of CD8+ T cells in alopecia areata. The protocol was immunoSEQ multiplex PCR, while the TCRdb copy is restricted to in-frame clones and leaves out a portion. The data show roughly 190,000 clones, less than 65% seen once. The material was CD4+ T cells sorted from blood, obtained at week 24, from a patient treated with tofacitinib. Receptor source: a human donor with alopecia areata. CDR3s leave out the opening cysteine and the closing phenylalanine or tryptophan. Fields, in order: CDR3 protein, V gene, J gene.

AWSDTGDSYEQY	TRBV30	TRBJ2-7
ASSSRLAGAGNNEQF	TRBV7-2	TRBJ2-1
AWTGYNEQF	TRBV30	TRBJ2-1
SGQGASRDTQY	TRBV29-1	TRBJ2-3
ASSVKETQY	TRBV25-1	TRBJ2-5
ASSMKTGENYGYT	TRBV19	TRBJ1-2
ASSLPPGDTQY	TRBV27	TRBJ2-3
ASRRPGQGDYGYT	TRBV27	TRBJ1-2
AWVGGQAFTDTQY	TRBV30	TRBJ2-3
SVKPGQANYGYT	TRBV29-1	TRBJ1-2
ASSLFRNTPTNEQF	TRBV27	TRBJ2-1
AMNLDRWGAGANVLT	TRBV27	TRBJ2-6
ASSYWTGGTRSTGELF	TRBV5-1	TRBJ2-2
SVVTGANVLT	TRBV29-1	TRBJ2-6
ASSRDIATNEKLF	TRBV2	TRBJ1-4
ASSLFWGGTDTQY	TRBV7-2	TRBJ2-3
ASSTELAGANNEQF	TRBV9	TRBJ2-1
ASSLGRFDSDTQY	TRBV11-1	TRBJ2-3
ASSLQPQGKNEKLF	TRBV5-1	TRBJ1-4
AWKGLANTGELF	TRBV30	TRBJ2-2
ASSQGGYSNQPQH	TRBV9	TRBJ1-5
AWRGRGAGYNEQF	TRBV30	TRBJ2-1
ASGTSNQPQH	TRBV6-5	TRBJ1-5
AISGGQNQETQY	TRBV10-3	TRBJ2-5
ASSKRGLAADTQY	TRBV25-1	TRBJ2-3